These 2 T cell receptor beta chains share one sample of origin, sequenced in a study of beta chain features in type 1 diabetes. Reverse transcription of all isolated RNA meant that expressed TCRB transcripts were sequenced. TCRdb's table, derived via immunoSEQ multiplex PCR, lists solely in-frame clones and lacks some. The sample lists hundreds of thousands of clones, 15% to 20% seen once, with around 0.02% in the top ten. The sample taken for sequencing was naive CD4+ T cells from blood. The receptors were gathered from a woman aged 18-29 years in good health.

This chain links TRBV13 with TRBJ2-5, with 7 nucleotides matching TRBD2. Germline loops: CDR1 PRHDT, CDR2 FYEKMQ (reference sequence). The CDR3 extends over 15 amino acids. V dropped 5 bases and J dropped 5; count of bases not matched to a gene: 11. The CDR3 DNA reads TGTGCCAGCAGCCTATCCTCGGGAGGTCAGGAGACCCAGTACTTC. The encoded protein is CASSLSSGGQETQYF. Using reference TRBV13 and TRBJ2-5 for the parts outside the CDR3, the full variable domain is AAGVIQSPRHLIKEKRETATLKCYPIPRHDTVYWYQQGPGQDPQFLISFYEKMQSDKGSIPDRFSAQQFSDYHSELNMSSLELGDSALYFCASSLSSGGQETQYFGPGTRLLVL.

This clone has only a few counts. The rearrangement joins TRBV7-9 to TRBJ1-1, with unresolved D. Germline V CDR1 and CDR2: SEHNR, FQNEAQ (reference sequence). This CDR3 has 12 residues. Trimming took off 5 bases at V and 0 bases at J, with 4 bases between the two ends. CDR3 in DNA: TGTGCCAGCAGCGGGATGAACACTGAAGCTTTCTTT. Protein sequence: CASSGMNTEAFF.